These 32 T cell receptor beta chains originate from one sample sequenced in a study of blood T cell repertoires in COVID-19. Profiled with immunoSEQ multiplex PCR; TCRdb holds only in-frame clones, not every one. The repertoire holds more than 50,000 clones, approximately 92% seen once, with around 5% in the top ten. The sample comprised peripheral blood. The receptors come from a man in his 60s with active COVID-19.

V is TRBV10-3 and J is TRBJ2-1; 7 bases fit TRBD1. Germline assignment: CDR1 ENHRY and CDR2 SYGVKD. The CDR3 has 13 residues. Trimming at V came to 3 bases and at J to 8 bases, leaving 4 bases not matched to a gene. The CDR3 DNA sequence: TGTGCCATCAGTGAAAGGGGGCAGGATGAGCAGTTCTTC. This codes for CAISERGQDEQFF.

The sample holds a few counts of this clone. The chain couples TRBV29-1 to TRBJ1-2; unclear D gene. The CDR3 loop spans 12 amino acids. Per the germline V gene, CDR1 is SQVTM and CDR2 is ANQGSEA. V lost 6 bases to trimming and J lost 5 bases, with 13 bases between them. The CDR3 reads CSVQTESYGYTF. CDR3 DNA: TGCAGCGTGCAGACGGAGAGTTATGGCTACACCTTC. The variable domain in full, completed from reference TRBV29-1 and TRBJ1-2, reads SAVISQKPSRDICQRGTSLTIQCQVDSQVTMMFWYRQQPGQSLTLIATANQGSEATYESGFVIDKFPISRPNLTFSTLTVSNMSPEDSSIYLCSVQTESYGYTFGSGTRLTVV.

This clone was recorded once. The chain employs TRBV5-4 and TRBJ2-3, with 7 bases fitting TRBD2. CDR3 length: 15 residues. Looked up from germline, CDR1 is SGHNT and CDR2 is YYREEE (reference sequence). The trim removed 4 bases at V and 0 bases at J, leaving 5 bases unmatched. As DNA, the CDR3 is TGTGCCAGCAGCCCCAGCGGGGAAAGCACAGATACGCAGTATTTT. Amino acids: CASSPSGESTDTQYF.

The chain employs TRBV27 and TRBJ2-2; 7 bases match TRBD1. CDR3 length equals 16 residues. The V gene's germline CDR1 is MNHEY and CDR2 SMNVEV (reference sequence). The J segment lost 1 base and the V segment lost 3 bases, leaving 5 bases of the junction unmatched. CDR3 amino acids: CASSFSGQVNTGELFF. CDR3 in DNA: TGTGCCAGCAGTTTTAGTGGACAGGTGAACACCGGGGAGCTGTTTTTT.

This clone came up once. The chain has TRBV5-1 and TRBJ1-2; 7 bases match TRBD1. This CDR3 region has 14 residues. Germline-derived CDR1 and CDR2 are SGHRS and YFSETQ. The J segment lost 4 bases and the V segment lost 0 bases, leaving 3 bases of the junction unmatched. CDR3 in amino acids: CASSLGQGRYGYTF. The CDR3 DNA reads TGCGCCAGCAGCTTGGGACAGGGTCGCTATGGCTACACCTTC. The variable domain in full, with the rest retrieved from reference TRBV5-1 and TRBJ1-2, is KAGVTQTPRYLIKTRGQQVTLSCSPISGHRSVSWYQQTPGQGLQFLFEYFSETQRNKGNFPGRFSGRQFSNSRSEMNVSTLELGDSALYLCASSLGQGRYGYTFGSGTRLTVV.

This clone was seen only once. The CDR3 DNA reads TGTGCCAGCAGCTACGACCCTAGCGGGAGCCATCAGTACTTC. This encodes CASSYDPSGSHQYF. This sequence joins TRBV7-9 and TRBJ2-7; 10 bases match TRBD2. CDR1 SEHNR and CDR2 FQNEAQ come from the germline V gene (reference sequence). Trimming at V came to 4 bases and at J to 10 bases, leaving 10 bases not matched to a gene. CDR3 length: 14 amino acids.

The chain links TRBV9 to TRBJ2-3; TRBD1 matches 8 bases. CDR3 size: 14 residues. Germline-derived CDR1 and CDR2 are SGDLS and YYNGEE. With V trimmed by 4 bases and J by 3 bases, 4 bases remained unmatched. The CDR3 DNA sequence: TGTGCCAGCAGCATCACAGGGGGAACAGATACGCAGTATTTT. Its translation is CASSITGGTDTQYF.

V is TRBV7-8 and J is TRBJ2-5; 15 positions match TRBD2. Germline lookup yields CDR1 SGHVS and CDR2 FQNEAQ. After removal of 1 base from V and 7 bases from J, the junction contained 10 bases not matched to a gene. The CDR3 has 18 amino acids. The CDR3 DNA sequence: TGTGCCAGCAGCTTAGTGGGACTAGCGGGAGGCCCTTGGGGGACCCAGTACTTC. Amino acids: CASSLVGLAGGPWGTQYF.

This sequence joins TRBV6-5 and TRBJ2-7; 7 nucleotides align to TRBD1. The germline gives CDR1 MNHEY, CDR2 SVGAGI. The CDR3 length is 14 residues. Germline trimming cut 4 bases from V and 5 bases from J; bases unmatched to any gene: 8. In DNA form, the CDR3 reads TGTGCCAGCAGTTCCCTGACAGGGTCTCACGAGCAGTACTTC. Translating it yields CASSSLTGSHEQYF.

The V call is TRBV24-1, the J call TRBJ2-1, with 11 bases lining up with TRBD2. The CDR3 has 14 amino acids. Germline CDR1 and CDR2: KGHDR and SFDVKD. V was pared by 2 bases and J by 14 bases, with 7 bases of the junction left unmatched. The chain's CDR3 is CATSDSPLAGGKFF. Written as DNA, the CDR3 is TGTGCCACCAGTGATTCCCCCTTAGCGGGAGGGAAGTTCTTC.

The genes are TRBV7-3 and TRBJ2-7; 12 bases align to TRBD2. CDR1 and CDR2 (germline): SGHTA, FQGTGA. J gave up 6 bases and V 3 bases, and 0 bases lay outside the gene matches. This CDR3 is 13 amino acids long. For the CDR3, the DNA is TGTGCCAGCAGCTTGACTAGCGGGAGCGAGCAGTACTTC. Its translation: CASSLTSGSEQYF. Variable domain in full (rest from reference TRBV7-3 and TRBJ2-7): GAGVSQTPSNKVTEKGKYVELRCDPISGHTALYWYRQSLGQGPEFLIYFQGTGAADDSGLPNDRFFAVRPEGSVSTLKIQRTERGDSAVYLCASSLTSGSEQYFGPGTRLTVT.

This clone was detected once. This CDR3 is CASSQEANTEAFF. The DNA of the CDR3 is TGCGCCAGCAGCCAAGAAGCGAACACTGAAGCTTTCTTT. The chain links TRBV4-3 to TRBJ1-1; D remains ambiguous. This CDR3 region has 13 residues. In germline, CDR1 is LGHNA, CDR2 YSLEER. The V end was cut by 0 bases, the J end by 1 base, with 3 bases between.

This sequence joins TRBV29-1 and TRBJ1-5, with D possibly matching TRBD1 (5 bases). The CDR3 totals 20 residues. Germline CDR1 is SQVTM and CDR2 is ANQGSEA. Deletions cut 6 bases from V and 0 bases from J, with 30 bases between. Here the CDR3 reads CSVPLGRGPSQLYSNQPQHF. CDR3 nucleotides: TGCAGCGTACCCTTGGGGAGGGGCCCGTCCCAACTTTATAGCAATCAGCCCCAGCATTTT. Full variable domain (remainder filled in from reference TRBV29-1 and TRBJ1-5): SAVISQKPSRDICQRGTSLTIQCQVDSQVTMMFWYRQQPGQSLTLIATANQGSEATYESGFVIDKFPISRPNLTFSTLTVSNMSPEDSSIYLCSVPLGRGPSQLYSNQPQHFGDGTRLSIL.

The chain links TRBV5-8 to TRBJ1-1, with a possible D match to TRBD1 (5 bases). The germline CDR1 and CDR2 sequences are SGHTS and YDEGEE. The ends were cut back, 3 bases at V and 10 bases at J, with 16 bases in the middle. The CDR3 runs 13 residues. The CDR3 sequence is CASSSETAATAFF. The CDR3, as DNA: TGTGCCAGCAGCTCCGAGACAGCTGCTACAGCTTTCTTT.

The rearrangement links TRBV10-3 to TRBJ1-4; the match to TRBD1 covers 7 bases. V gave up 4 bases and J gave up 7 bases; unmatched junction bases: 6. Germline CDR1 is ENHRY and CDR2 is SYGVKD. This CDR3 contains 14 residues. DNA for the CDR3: TGTGCCATCAGTGGACAGGGCGAGAGTGAAAAACTGTTTTTT. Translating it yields CAISGQGESEKLFF.

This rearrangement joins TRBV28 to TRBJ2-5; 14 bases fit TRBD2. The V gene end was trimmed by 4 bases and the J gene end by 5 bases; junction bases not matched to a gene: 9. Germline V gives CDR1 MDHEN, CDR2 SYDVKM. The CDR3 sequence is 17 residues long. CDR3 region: CASSSEWTSGRPETQYF. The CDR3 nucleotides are TGTGCCAGCAGTTCCGAATGGACTAGCGGGAGGCCGGAGACCCAGTACTTC.

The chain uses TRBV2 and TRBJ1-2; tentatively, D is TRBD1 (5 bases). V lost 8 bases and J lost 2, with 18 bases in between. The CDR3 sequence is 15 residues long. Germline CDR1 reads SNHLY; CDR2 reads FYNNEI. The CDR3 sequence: CASYPLGQTNYGYTF. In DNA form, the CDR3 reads TGTGCCAGCTATCCCCTGGGGCAGACAAACTATGGCTACACCTTC. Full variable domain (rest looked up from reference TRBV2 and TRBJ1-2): EPEVTQTPSHQVTQMGQEVILRCVPISNHLYFYWYRQILGQKVEFLVSFYNNEISEKSEIFDDQFSVERPDGSNFTLKIRSTKLEDSAMYFCASYPLGQTNYGYTFGSGTRLTVV.

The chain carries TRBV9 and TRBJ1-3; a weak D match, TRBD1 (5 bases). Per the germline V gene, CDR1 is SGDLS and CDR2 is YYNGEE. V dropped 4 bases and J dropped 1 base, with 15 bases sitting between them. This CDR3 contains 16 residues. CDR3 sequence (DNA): TGTGCCAGCAGCCCTAACCAGGGTTTGTCTGGAAACACCATATATTTT. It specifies CASSPNQGLSGNTIYF.

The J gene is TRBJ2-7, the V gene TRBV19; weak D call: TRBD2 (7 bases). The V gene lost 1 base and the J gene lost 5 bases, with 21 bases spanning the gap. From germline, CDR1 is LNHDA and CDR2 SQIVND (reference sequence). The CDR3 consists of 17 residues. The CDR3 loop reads CASSIVRGAGPPHEQYF. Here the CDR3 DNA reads TGTGCCAGTAGTATAGTCCGGGGGGCAGGGCCCCCCCACGAGCAGTACTTC.

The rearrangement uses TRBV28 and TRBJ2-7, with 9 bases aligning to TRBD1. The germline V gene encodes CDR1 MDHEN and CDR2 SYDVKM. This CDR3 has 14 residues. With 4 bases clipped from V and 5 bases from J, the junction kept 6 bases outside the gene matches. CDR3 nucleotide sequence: TGTGCCAGCAGTTCCTCCGACAGGGGGAACGAGCAGTACTTC. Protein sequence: CASSSSDRGNEQYF.

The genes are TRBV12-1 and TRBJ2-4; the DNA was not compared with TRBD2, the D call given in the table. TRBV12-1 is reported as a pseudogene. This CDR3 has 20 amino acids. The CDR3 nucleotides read TGTGCCAGCAGCCCGCGGTCGCCTAGCGGGAGGGGTCTAGCCAAAAACATTCAGTACTTC. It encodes CASSPRSPSGRGLAKNIQYF.

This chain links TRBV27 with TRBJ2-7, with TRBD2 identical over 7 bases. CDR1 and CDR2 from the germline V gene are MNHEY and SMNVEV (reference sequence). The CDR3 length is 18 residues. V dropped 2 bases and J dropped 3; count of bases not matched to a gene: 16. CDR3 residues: CASSLRSGTAVFSYEQYF. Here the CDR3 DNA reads TGTGCCAGCAGTTTACGCAGCGGGACCGCCGTATTTAGCTACGAGCAGTACTTC.

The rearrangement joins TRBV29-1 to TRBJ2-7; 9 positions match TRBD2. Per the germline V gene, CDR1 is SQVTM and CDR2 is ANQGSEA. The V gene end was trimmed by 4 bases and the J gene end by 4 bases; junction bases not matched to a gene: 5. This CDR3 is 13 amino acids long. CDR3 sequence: CSVGKREAYEQYF. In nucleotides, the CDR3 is TGCAGCGTTGGCAAGCGGGAGGCTTACGAGCAGTACTTC.

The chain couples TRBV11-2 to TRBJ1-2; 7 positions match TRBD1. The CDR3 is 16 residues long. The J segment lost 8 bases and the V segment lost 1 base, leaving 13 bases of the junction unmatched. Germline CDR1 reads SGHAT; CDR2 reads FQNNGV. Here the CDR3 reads CASSLVSGKGARGYTF. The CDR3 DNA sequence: TGTGCCAGCAGCTTAGTTTCGGGGAAGGGGGCTCGCGGCTACACCTTC.

The CDR3 protein is CASERGLAGYYEQYF. The CDR3, as DNA: TGTGCCAGCGAGCGTGGACTAGCGGGTTACTACGAGCAGTACTTC. The chain links TRBV7-9 to TRBJ2-7; the match to TRBD2 covers 11 bases. From germline, CDR1 is SEHNR and CDR2 FQNEAQ (reference sequence). The CDR3 covers 15 residues. Trimming cost V 8 bases and J 3 bases; bases outside gene matches: 9.

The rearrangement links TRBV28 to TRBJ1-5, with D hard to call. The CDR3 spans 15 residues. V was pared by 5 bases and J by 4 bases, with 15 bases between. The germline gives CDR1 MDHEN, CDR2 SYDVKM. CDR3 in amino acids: CASSIPGRRNQPQHF. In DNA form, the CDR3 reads TGTGCCAGCAGTATCCCGGGTCGAAGGAATCAGCCCCAGCATTTT. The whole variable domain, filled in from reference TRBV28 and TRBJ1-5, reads DVKVTQSSRYLVKRTGEKVFLECVQDMDHENMFWYRQDPGLGLRLIYFSYDVKMKEKGDIPEGYSVSREKKERFSLILESASTNQTSMYLCASSIPGRRNQPQHFGDGTRLSIL.

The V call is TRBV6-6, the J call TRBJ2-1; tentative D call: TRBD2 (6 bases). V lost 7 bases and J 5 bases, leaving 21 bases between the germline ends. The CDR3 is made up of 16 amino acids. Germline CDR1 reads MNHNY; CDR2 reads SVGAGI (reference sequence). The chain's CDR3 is CASTRYAGTGDNEQFF. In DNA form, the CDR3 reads TGTGCCAGCACCCGCTATGCGGGCACGGGGGACAATGAGCAGTTCTTC.

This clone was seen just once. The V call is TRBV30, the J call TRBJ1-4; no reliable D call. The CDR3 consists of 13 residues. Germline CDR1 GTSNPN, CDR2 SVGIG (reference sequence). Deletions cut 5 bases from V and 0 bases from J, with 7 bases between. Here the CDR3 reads CAWAFATNEKLFF. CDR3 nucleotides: TGTGCCTGGGCGTTTGCAACTAATGAAAAACTGTTTTTT.

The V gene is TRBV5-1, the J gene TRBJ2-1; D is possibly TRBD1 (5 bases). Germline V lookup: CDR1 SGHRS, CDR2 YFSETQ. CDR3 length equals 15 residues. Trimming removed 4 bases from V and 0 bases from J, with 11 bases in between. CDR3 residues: CASSNTGSSYNEQFF. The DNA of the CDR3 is TGCGCCAGCAGCAACACAGGTAGCTCCTACAATGAGCAGTTCTTC.

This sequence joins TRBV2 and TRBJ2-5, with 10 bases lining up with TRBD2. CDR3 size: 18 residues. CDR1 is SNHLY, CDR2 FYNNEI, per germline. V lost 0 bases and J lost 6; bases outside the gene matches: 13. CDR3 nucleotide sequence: TGTGCCAGCAGTGAAGCGCTTCTTCGAGCGGGAGGGAGGAAGACCCAGTACTTC. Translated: CASSEALLRAGGRKTQYF.

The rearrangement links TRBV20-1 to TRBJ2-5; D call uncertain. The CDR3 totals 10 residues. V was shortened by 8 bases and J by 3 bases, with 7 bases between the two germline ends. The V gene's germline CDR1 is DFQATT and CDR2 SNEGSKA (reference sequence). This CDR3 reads CSLRKETQYF. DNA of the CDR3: TGCAGTCTCAGAAAAGAGACCCAGTACTTC.

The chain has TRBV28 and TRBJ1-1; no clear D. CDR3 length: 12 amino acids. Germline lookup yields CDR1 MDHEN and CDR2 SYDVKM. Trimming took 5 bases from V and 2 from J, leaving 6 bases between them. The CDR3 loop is CASSPQNTEAFF. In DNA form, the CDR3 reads TGTGCCAGCAGTCCCCAAAACACTGAAGCTTTCTTT.